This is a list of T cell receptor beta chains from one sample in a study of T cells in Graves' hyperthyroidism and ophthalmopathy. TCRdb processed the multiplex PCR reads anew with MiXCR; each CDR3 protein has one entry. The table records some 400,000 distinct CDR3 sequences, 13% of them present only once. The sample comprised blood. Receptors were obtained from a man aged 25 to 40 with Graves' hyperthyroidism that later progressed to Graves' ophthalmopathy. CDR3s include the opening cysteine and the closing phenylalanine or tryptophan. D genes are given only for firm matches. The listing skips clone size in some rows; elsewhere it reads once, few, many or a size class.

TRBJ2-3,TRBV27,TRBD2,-,TGTGCCAGCAGTTTAGGACTAGCGGGGGAGGCGAGTACGCAGTATTTT,CASSLGLAGEASTQYF
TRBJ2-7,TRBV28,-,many,TGTGCCAGCAGTCCCGGGGGGCCATTTCGGTACTTC,CASSPGGPFRYF
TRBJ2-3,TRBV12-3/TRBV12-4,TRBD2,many,TGTGCCAGCAGTCTTGGGGACTATCCCACAGATACGCAGTATTTT,CASSLGDYPTDTQYF
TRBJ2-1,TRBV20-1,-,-,TGCAGTGCTACCTTCGACGGGGGCCTCTACAATGAGCAGTTCTTC,CSATFDGGLYNEQFF
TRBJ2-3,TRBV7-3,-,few,TGTGCCAGCGGCTCCTCGGGACACGGCACAGATACGCAGTATTTT,CASGSSGHGTDTQYF
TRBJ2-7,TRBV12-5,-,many,TGTGCTAGTGGTTTGGTACTAGGGGGCGAGCAGTACTTC,CASGLVLGGEQYF
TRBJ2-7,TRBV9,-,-,TGTGCCAGCAGCGTAGGGGCGGCAGGCTCCTACGAGCAGTACTTC,CASSVGAAGSYEQYF
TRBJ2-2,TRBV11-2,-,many,TGTGCCAGCAGCTCCCTGAAAAGGGGGAGGGAGACCGGGGAGCTGTTTTTT,CASSSLKRGRETGELFF
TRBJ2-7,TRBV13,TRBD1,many,TGTGCCAGCAGCTTAGGGAGGCAGGGGGCCTCCTACGAGCAGTACTTC,CASSLGRQGASYEQYF
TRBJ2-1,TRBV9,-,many,TGTGCCAGCACCCAGGCCAGGGGTGGGTTGAATGAGCAGTTCTTC,CASTQARGGLNEQFF
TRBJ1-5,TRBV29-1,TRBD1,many,TGCAGCGTTACAGGGGGCTTCAATCAGCCCCAGCATTTT,CSVTGGFNQPQHF
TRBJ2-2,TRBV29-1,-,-,TGCAGCGTCTCGAGGACCGCGAACACCGGGGAGCTGTTTTTT,CSVSRTANTGELFF
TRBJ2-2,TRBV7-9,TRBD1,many,TGTGCCAGCAGCTCGAGACAGGGGAACACCGGGGAGCTGTTTTTT,CASSSRQGNTGELFF
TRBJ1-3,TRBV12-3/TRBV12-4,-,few,TGTGCCAGCAGATCCTGGACGGGGGCTGGAAACACCATATATTTT,CASRSWTGAGNTIYF
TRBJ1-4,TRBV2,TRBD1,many,TGTGCCAGCAGAAATCAGGGGGGGAATGAAAAACTGTTTTTT,CASRNQGGNEKLFF
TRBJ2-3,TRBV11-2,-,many,TGTGCCAGCAGCTCCCACGGGGGCGGCACAGATACGCAGTATTTT,CASSSHGGGTDTQYF
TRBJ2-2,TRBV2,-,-,TGTGCCAGCAGTGAACGTAGGGGACGACGGGGCACCGGGGAGCTGTTTTTT,CASSERRGRRGTGELFF
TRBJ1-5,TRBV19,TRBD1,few,TGTGCCAGTAGTGTCACAGGGGGCCGCAATCAGCCCCAGCATTTT,CASSVTGGRNQPQHF
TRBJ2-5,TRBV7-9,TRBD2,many,TGTGCCAGCAGCTCTCCGACTAGCGGAGCACAAGAGACCCAGTACTTC,CASSSPTSGAQETQYF
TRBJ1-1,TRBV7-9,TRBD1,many,TGTGCCAGCAGCTTTCAACAGGGGGTGAACACTGAAGCTTTCTTT,CASSFQQGVNTEAFF
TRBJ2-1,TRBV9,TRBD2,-,TGTGCCAGCGGACCAGCGGGGGAAGAGCAGTTCTTC,CASGPAGEEQFF
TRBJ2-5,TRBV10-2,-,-,TGCGCCAGCTCCGAGGAGAGTCAAGAGACCCAGTACTTC,CASSEESQETQYF
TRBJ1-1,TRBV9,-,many,TGTGCCAGCAGCGCAATAGGGGGCACTGAAGCTTTCTTT,CASSAIGGTEAFF
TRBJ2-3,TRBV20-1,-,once,TGCAGTGCTCAGACAGGGGAGGGGACAGATACGCAGTATTTT,CSAQTGEGTDTQYF
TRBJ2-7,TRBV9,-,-,TGTGCCAGCAGCTCAACCGGGACACATTCCTACGAGCAGTACTTC,CASSSTGTHSYEQYF
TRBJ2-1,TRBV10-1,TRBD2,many,TGCGCCAGCAGTGAGTCGACTAGCGGGGGGCTTATCGATGAGCAGTTCTTC,CASSESTSGGLIDEQFF
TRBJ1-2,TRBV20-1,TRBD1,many,TGCAGTGCACCTACAGGGGGCGCATCATATGGCTACACCTTC,CSAPTGGASYGYTF